The next 27 T cell receptor beta chains were all read from a single sample in a study of metastatic and nonmetastatic thyroid tumors. From the PCR reads, TCRdb re-called clones with MiXCR. The sample includes about 50,000 clones, 20% to 25% seen only once; the top ten take 3.5% to 4.5%. All patients reached thyroid surgery having received no treatment beforehand. Sequenced: blood. The source of these receptors is a female donor with papillary thyroid cancer or a benign thyroid nodule (not recorded which). Some clones in this sample may be carry-over from other donors' samples.

Points on this clone: A much larger clonotype is one base distant, so this may be a read error. This sequence joins TRBV7-9 and TRBJ1-4; D possibly corresponds to TRBD1 (5 bases). This CDR3 has 16 amino acids. CDR1 and CDR2 (germline): SEHNR, FQNEAQ (reference sequence). CDR3 nucleotide sequence: TGTTCCAGCAGCTTAGGAGTACAGGCAACTAATGAAAAACTGTTTTTT. Its protein product is CSSSLGVQATNEKLFF.

This clone was seen repeatedly, ten times or more. An end of the junction does not agree with germline; a read error may underlie this. This chain joins TRBV18 and TRBJ2-2; D perhaps matches TRBD2 (6 bases). The CDR3 consists of 12 residues. Germline-derived CDR1 and CDR2 are KGHSH and LQKENI. This CDR3 is CASSPGTGGLFF. The CDR3 nucleotides read TGTGCCAGCTCACCAGGGACCGGGGGGCTGTTTTTT.

This clone was recorded many times. This sequence joins TRBV27 and TRBJ2-7; a weak D match, TRBD2 (5 bases). The germline gives CDR1 MNHEY, CDR2 SMNVEV (reference sequence). The V gene lost 3 bases and the J gene lost 2 bases, with 20 bases spanning the gap. CDR3 length equals 17 residues. CDR3 residues: CASSFYNTRVRAYEQYF. The DNA of the CDR3 is TGTGCCAGCAGTTTTTACAACACGAGGGTACGAGCCTACGAGCAGTACTTC.

The chain has TRBV6-2 or TRBV6-3 and TRBJ1-1; no clear D. The V end was cut by 2 bases, the J end by 7 bases, with 14 bases between. The germline gives CDR1 MNHEY, CDR2 SVGEGT. CDR3 length: 14 residues. The chain's CDR3 is CASSYPVNRGEAFF. The CDR3 DNA is TGTGCCAGCAGTTACCCAGTGAACCGCGGTGAAGCTTTCTTT.

The genes are TRBV6-5 and TRBJ2-7, with D perhaps matching TRBD1 (6 bases). The CDR3 is 15 amino acids. Germline V gene lookup returns CDR1 MNHEY and CDR2 SVGAGI. Deletions cut 3 bases from V and 3 bases from J, with 15 bases between. In nucleotides, the CDR3 is TGTGCCAGCAGTTATTCCCGGGACAACGTCTACGAGCAGTACTTC. This encodes CASSYSRDNVYEQYF.

This sequence joins TRBV5-1 and TRBJ2-7, with 10 bases identical to TRBD1. The germline gives CDR1 SGHRS, CDR2 YFSETQ. The CDR3 loop spans 14 amino acids. The ends lost 3 bases at V and 4 bases at J; junction bases unmatched: 4. The CDR3 loop is CASSSAGQGYEQYF. As DNA, the CDR3 is TGCGCCAGCAGCTCCGCGGGACAGGGGTACGAGCAGTACTTC.

This clone was seen repeatedly, ten times or more. The CDR3 DNA is TGTGCCAGCAGCCTCAGGGGACGGTATCAGCCCCAGCATTTT. Translation gives CASSLRGRYQPQHF. This chain joins TRBV28 and TRBJ1-5; D possibly corresponds to TRBD1 (6 bases). CDR3 length: 14 amino acids. Germline CDR1 reads MDHEN; CDR2 reads SYDVKM. Trimming removed 6 bases at V and 5 bases at J, with 14 bases between.

In this sample, this clone turned up many times. The V and J genes are TRBV2 and TRBJ1-1; D not certain. V lost 6 bases and J 8 bases, leaving 13 bases between the germline ends. The V gene's germline CDR1 is SNHLY and CDR2 FYNNEI. The CDR3 loop spans 12 amino acids. CDR3 in amino acids: CASSFSNLEAFF. CDR3 sequence (DNA): TGTGCCAGCAGCTTCAGCAATCTCGAAGCTTTCTTT.

This clone was recorded at least ten times. The J gene is TRBJ2-7, the V gene TRBV4-1; D might be TRBD1 or TRBD2, each matching 5 bases. Germline CDR1 reads MGHRA; CDR2 reads YSYEKL. With 0 bases removed from V and 4 bases from J, the gap between germline ends came to 13 bases. This CDR3 has 15 residues. CDR3 in DNA: TGCGCCAGCAGCCAAGAAAGGAAGGGGAGTTACGAGCAGTACTTC. Translation gives CASSQERKGSYEQYF.

As to this clone: At one end the junction does not follow the germline gene, possibly because of a read error. CDR3 residues: CATSERGAPPLTGELFF. The DNA of the CDR3 is TGTGCCACCAGTGAGAGGGGCGCCCCTCCTCTGACCGGTGAGCTGTTTTTT. The V gene is TRBV24-1, the J gene TRBJ2-2; D may match TRBD1 or TRBD2 (5 bases each). Germline lookup yields CDR1 KGHDR and CDR2 SFDVKD. The CDR3 is made up of 17 amino acids.

Turning to this clone: A much larger clone lies one base from this, so it may be a read error. The chain recombines TRBV3-1 with TRBJ2-3; D perhaps matches TRBD2 (6 bases). Trimming cost V 6 bases and J 6 bases, with 16 bases left between them. The germline CDR1 and CDR2 sequences are LGHDT and YNNKEL (reference sequence). The CDR3 has 14 amino acids. Here the CDR3 DNA reads TGTGCCAGCAGTTCACCGGGACTCCTGGATACGCAGTATTTT. This codes for CASSSPGLLDTQYF.

This clone showed up many times. This chain joins TRBV30 and TRBJ2-1, with D uncertain. V was shortened by 2 bases and J by 5 bases, with 10 bases between the two germline ends. The germline CDR1 and CDR2 sequences are GTSNPN and SVGIG (reference sequence). This CDR3 spans 13 amino acids. CDR3 sequence reads: CAWSRQEHNEQFF. CDR3 nucleotide sequence: TGTGCCTGGAGTAGGCAGGAACACAATGAGCAGTTCTTC.

Many counts were recorded for this clone. The same CDR3 arises from other DNA sequences in this sample as well. The chain employs TRBV20-1 and TRBJ2-3, with 15 bases that match TRBD2. Trimming cost V 3 bases and J 6 bases; bases outside gene matches: 7. The CDR3 runs to 16 residues. From germline, CDR1 is DFQATT and CDR2 SNEGSKA (reference sequence). CDR3 loop: CSARVGLAGGGDTQYF. CDR3 in DNA: TGCAGTGCTAGGGTGGGACTAGCGGGAGGCGGCGATACGCAGTATTTT.

This clone was counted at least ten times. The J gene is TRBJ1-2, the V gene TRBV6-6; D not resolved. This CDR3 has 13 residues. Trimming pared 2 bases from V and 7 bases from J, leaving 11 bases between. CDR1 MNHNY and CDR2 SVGAGI come from the germline V gene (reference sequence). The CDR3 is CASSYGGMGGYTF. The CDR3 DNA reads as TGTGCCAGCAGTTACGGAGGGATGGGTGGCTACACCTTC.

As for this clone: A much larger clone differs by one base, so this may be a read error. The chain employs TRBV27 and TRBJ2-1; weak D call: TRBD1 (5 bases). V shed 7 bases and J shed 0 bases, with 16 bases lying between them. Per germline, CDR1 MNHEY and CDR2 SMNVEV (reference sequence). The CDR3 contains 16 residues. CDR3 coding DNA: TGTGCCAGCATGACAGCCTCAGGGATCTCCTACAATGAGCAGTTCTTC. This gives the protein CASMTASGISYNEQFF.

The sample holds one count of this clone. The chain joins TRBV20-1 to TRBJ1-5; possible D gene TRBD1, 6 bases. V was shortened by 5 bases and J by 3 bases, with 11 bases between the two germline ends. Per the germline V gene, CDR1 is DFQATT and CDR2 is SNEGSKA (reference sequence). The CDR3 contains 13 residues. As DNA, the CDR3 is TGCAGTGCTTTAACAGGGCCCAATCAGCCCCAGCATTTT. This encodes CSALTGPNQPQHF.

Many counts were recorded for this clone. The chain has TRBV20-1 and TRBJ1-5, with D possibly TRBD1 on 6 matching bases. CDR3 length equals 15 residues. From germline, CDR1 is DFQATT and CDR2 SNEGSKA (reference sequence). Trimming cost V 3 bases and J 5 bases, with 17 bases left between them. CDR3 in amino acids: CSASRGTPFDQPQHF. The CDR3 coding sequence is TGCAGTGCTAGCCGAGGGACACCATTCGATCAGCCCCAGCATTTT.

This clone was seen many times. The chain employs TRBV30 and TRBJ1-6; no firm D call. The CDR3 extends over 12 amino acids. Germline V gene sequence: CDR1 GTSNPN, CDR2 SVGIG (reference sequence). Trimming pared 1 base from V and 10 bases from J, leaving 8 bases between. The CDR3 DNA reads TGTGCCTGGAGTGGCAGTGGATCACCCCTCCACTTT. It translates to CAWSGSGSPLHF.

This chain uses TRBV5-4 with TRBJ2-5; 10 bases match TRBD1. Trimming cost V 0 bases and J 5 bases; bases outside gene matches: 7. CDR1 is SGHNT and CDR2 is YYREEE in the germline V gene (reference sequence). The CDR3 extends over 16 amino acids. The CDR3 spells CASSLDPTGGRETQYF. The CDR3 DNA sequence: TGTGCCAGCAGCTTGGACCCGACAGGGGGCCGGGAGACCCAGTACTTC.

The CDR3 here is CASTPYTSGTTTGELFF. DNA for the CDR3: TGTGCCAGCACTCCGTACACTAGCGGGACGACGACCGGGGAGCTGTTTTTT. The chain employs TRBV27 and TRBJ2-2, with 10 bases identical to TRBD2. Germline lookup yields CDR1 MNHEY and CDR2 SMNVEV (reference sequence). The V segment lost 7 bases and the J segment 5 bases; nucleotides outside the gene matches: 13. The CDR3 sequence is 17 residues long.

This clone was found many times. The rearrangement links TRBV6-1 to TRBJ1-6, with unresolved D. The CDR3 runs 15 residues. Trimming stripped 5 bases from V and 0 bases from J, with 8 bases between. Germline values: CDR1 MNHNS, CDR2 SASEGT. CDR3 loop: CASSPRSSYNSPLHF. CDR3 nucleotides: TGTGCCAGCAGTCCCAGGAGCTCCTATAATTCACCCCTCCACTTT.

The chain recombines TRBV19 with TRBJ1-1; no clear D. The ends were cut back, 5 bases at V and 4 bases at J, with 20 bases in the middle. Per germline, CDR1 LNHDA and CDR2 SQIVND (reference sequence). There are 16 residues in the CDR3. The CDR3 here is CASSASRTVVSTEAFF. The CDR3 nucleotides read TGTGCCAGTAGTGCATCCCGAACGGTCGTGAGCACTGAAGCTTTCTTT.

The sample holds many counts of this clone. The chain carries TRBV5-8 and TRBJ2-1; D not resolved. V shed 7 bases and J shed 5 bases, with 16 bases lying between them. Germline values: CDR1 SGHTS, CDR2 YDEGEE. The CDR3 covers 14 residues. The CDR3 region has the DNA TGTGCCAGCCGCCCACAGCGACTCAACAATGAGCAGTTCTTC. Protein sequence: CASRPQRLNNEQFF.

This chain joins TRBV4-1 and TRBJ1-3; D is undetermined. Per the germline V gene, CDR1 is MGHRA and CDR2 is YSYEKL. The CDR3 loop spans 16 amino acids. V shed 5 bases and J shed 0 bases, with 14 bases lying between them. The DNA for the CDR3 is TGCGCCAGCAGCGGCCAAAGTTGGTCCTCTGGAAACACCATATATTTT. Translation: CASSGQSWSSGNTIYF.

In the case of this clone: This may be a read error: a much more frequent sequence differs by one nucleotide. The rearrangement uses TRBV15 and TRBJ2-5; maybe TRBD1 (6 bases). V was shortened by 5 bases and J by 1 base, with 17 bases between the two germline ends. The CDR3 totals 16 residues. Germline V gene data show CDR1 as LNHNV and CDR2 as YYDKDF (reference sequence). The CDR3 coding sequence is TGTGCCACCAGCGGGGGCCCTTTGAGAGGCCAAGAGACCCAGTACTTC. Protein sequence: CATSGGPLRGQETQYF. The full variable domain, in which reference TRBV15 and TRBJ2-5 provide the parts outside the CDR3, is DAMVIQNPRYQVTQFGKPVTLSCSQTLNHNVMYWYQQKSSQAPKLLFHYYDKDFNNEADTPDNFQSRRPNTSFCFLDIRSPGLGDTAMYLCATSGGPLRGQETQYFGPGTRLLVL.

The table lists this clone with many counts. This chain links TRBV12-3 or TRBV12-4 with TRBJ2-5, with TRBD2 as a possible D gene (6 bases). The V end was cut by 3 bases, the J end by 4 bases, with 15 bases between. The length of the CDR3 is 15 residues. For the CDR3, the DNA is TGTGCCAGCAGTTTCAGGTCGACTAGACGAGAGACCCAGTACTTC. This sequence encodes CASSFRSTRRETQYF.

This clone has a count of ten or more. This sequence joins TRBV20-1 and TRBJ2-1, with a possible D match to TRBD2 (5 bases). CDR3 length: 14 amino acids. CDR1 is DFQATT, CDR2 SNEGSKA, per germline (reference sequence). V was pared by 3 bases and J by 0 bases, with 9 bases between. The CDR3 DNA is TGCAGTGCTAGGGACTGGCTCTCCTACAATGAGCAGTTCTTC. Protein: CSARDWLSYNEQFF.